This T cell receptor beta chain was sequenced during a study of technical replicates of blood from a few donors. This CDR3 region has 16 residues. V shed 5 bases and J shed 0 bases, with 13 bases lying between them. Germline CDR1 MNHEY, CDR2 SMNVEV (reference sequence). The method was immunoSEQ multiplex PCR; TCRdb's version includes in-frame clones alone and lacks a portion of them. Among roughly 50,000 clones listed, 80% to 95% were seen once. Sequenced: PBMCs. The receptor was derived from a human donor in good health. Some clones in this sample may be carry-over from other donors' samples. This chain connects TRBV27 to TRBJ1-4; D may be TRBD1 (6 bases). The CDR3 sequence is CASSPRRTATNEKLFF. The CDR3 coding sequence is TGTGCCAGCAGTCCCCGACGGACAGCAACTAATGAAAAACTGTTTTTT.